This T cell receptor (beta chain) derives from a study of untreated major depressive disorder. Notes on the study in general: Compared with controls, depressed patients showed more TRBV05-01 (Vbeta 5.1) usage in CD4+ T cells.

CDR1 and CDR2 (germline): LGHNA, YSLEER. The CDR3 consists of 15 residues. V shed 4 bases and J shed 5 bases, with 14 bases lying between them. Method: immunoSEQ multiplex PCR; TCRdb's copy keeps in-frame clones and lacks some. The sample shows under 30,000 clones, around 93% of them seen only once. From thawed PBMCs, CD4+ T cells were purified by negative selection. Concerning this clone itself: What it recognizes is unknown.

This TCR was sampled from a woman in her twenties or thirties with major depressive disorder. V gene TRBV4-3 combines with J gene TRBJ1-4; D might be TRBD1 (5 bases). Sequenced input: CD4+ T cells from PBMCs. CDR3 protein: CASSPRPGWNEKLFF. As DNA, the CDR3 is TGCGCCAGCAGCCCCAGACCAGGGTGGAATGAAAAACTGTTTTTT.